These 29 T cell receptor beta chains were sequenced from one sample in a study of molecular identifiers for immune sequencing clone quantification. TCRdb reprocessed the PCR reads with MiXCR, giving one entry per CDR3 protein. The sample comprises 97,000 or so distinct CDR3 sequences, around 24% of which are singletons, and about 0.94% rests with the top ten. Sample: naive CD8+ T cells from blood, with Jurkat cell RNA spiked in. As for subset: FACS-sorted CD8+CD4-CCR7+CD45RA+ naive T cells. The receptors derive from a human donor in good health. Some libraries in this study had Jurkat cell RNA spiked in.

Many counts were recorded for this clonotype. This chain links TRBV5-5 with TRBJ2-7; tentatively, D is TRBD2 (6 bases). Deletions cut 4 bases from V and 4 bases from J, with 12 bases between. CDR1 and CDR2 (germline): SGHKS, YYEKEE (reference sequence). The CDR3 sequence is 13 residues long. In nucleotides, the CDR3 is TGTGCCAGCAGCCCTCCGGGGAGGTACGAGCAGTACTTC. It codes for CASSPPGRYEQYF. Based on the CDR3 plus reference TRBV5-5 and TRBJ2-7, the full variable domain is DAGVTQSPTHLIKTRGQQVTLRCSPISGHKSVSWYQQVLGQGPQFIFQYYEKEERGRGNFPDRFSARQFPNYSSELNVNALLLGDSALYLCASSPPGRYEQYFGPGTRLTVT.

This clonotype was seen repeatedly, ten times or more. The chain employs TRBV4-3 and TRBJ1-2; D call uncertain. The CDR3 runs to 15 residues. Germline V gene sequence: CDR1 LGHNA, CDR2 YSLEER. Trimming left V 4 bases short and J 3 bases short, with 15 bases between. This chain's CDR3 is CASSPAGRYYYGYTF. Written as DNA, the CDR3 is TGCGCCAGCAGCCCGGCCGGGAGATACTACTATGGCTACACCTTC.

In its sample, this clonotype was seen many times. The chain joins TRBV19 to TRBJ2-7; TRBD1 matches at 7 bases. Germline V gene sequence: CDR1 LNHDA, CDR2 SQIVND (reference sequence). The V gene end was trimmed by 1 base and the J gene end by 4 bases; junction bases not matched to a gene: 4. The CDR3 contains 14 residues. Here the CDR3 DNA reads TGTGCCAGTAGTATAGCCCTGGGACAGTACGAGCAGTACTTC. This encodes CASSIALGQYEQYF. The full variable domain, completed using reference TRBV19 and TRBJ2-7, is DGGITQSPKYLFRKEGQNVTLSCEQNLNHDAMYWYRQDPGQGLRLIYYSQIVNDFQKGDIAEGYSVSREKKESFPLTVTSAQKNPTAFYLCASSIALGQYEQYFGPGTRLTVT.

This clonotype appeared many times. The chain is built from TRBV28 and TRBJ2-7, with D tentatively TRBD2 (7 bases). This CDR3 has 14 residues. Trimming cost V 3 bases and J 6 bases, with 15 bases left between them. In germline, CDR1 is MDHEN, CDR2 SYDVKM. The CDR3 loop reads CASSFRGGRLEQYF. CDR3 nucleotides: TGTGCCAGCAGTTTTAGGGGGGGGAGGCTCGAGCAGTACTTC.

CDR3 amino acids: CASSPWGGGYTDTQYF. DNA of the CDR3: TGTGCCAGCAGCCCCTGGGGAGGGGGGTACACAGATACGCAGTATTTT. V and J are TRBV9 and TRBJ2-3, with D possibly TRBD2 on 7 matching bases. Between the trimmed V and J ends, which lost 4 bases and 2 bases, there was a span of 17 bases. Per germline, CDR1 SGDLS and CDR2 YYNGEE. The length of the CDR3 is 16 residues.

This clonotype was recorded at least ten times. The genes are TRBV7-9 and TRBJ2-3; 9 bases align to TRBD1. V dropped 4 bases and J dropped 2; count of bases not matched to a gene: 4. This CDR3 contains 15 residues. The germline CDR1 and CDR2 sequences are SEHNR and FQNEAQ (reference sequence). CDR3 protein: CASSSGQGNTDTQYF. CDR3 nucleotides: TGTGCCAGCAGCTCTGGACAGGGGAACACAGATACGCAGTATTTT.

This clonotype was observed many times. The V gene is TRBV7-2, the J gene TRBJ1-4, with 8 nucleotides matching TRBD1. The CDR3 contains 14 residues. The germline gives CDR1 SGHTA, CDR2 FQGNSA. J gave up 8 bases and V 6 bases, and 8 bases lay outside the gene matches. The DNA of the CDR3 is TGTGCCAGCAGTTTTGGACAGGGTGCGGAAAAACTGTTTTTT. It encodes CASSFGQGAEKLFF.

As for this clonotype: Just one base apart from a much larger clone, this may be a read error. The chain couples TRBV5-8 to TRBJ2-7; 7 nucleotides match TRBD1. The CDR3 covers 19 residues. Germline CDR1 SGHTS, CDR2 YDEGEE. Unmatched junction bases numbered 19, after V lost 2 bases and J lost 2 bases. This chain's CDR3 is CASSFASVLTGIITYEQYF. DNA of the CDR3: TGTGCCAGCAGCTTCGCATCCGTGCTGACAGGGATAATAACCTACGAGCAGTACTTC. The variable domain in full, completed from reference TRBV5-8 and TRBJ2-7, reads EAGVTQSPTHLIKTRGQQATLRCSPISGHTSVYWYQQALGLGLQFLLWYDEGEERNRGNFPPRFSGRQFPNYSSELNVNALELEDSALYLCASSFASVLTGIITYEQYFGPGTRLTVT.

This clonotype was seen at least ten times. The chain has TRBV7-9 and TRBJ2-7; D is uncertain. Trimming cost V 5 bases and J 0 bases, with 17 bases left between them. The CDR3 covers 16 residues. CDR1 is SEHNR, CDR2 FQNEAQ, per germline (reference sequence). Here the CDR3 reads CASSAVGRTISYEQYF. The DNA for the CDR3 is TGTGCCAGCAGCGCAGTCGGACGGACGATCTCCTACGAGCAGTACTTC. Together with reference TRBV7-9 and TRBJ2-7, the CDR3 gives the full variable domain: DTGVSQNPRHKITKRGQNVTFRCDPISEHNRLYWYRQTLGQGPEFLTYFQNEAQLEKSRLLSDRFSAERPKGSFSTLEIQRTEQGDSAMYLCASSAVGRTISYEQYFGPGTRLTVT.

The chain has TRBV11-2 and TRBJ2-5; D call uncertain. Germline V gene lookup returns CDR1 SGHAT and CDR2 FQNNGV. This CDR3 region has 15 residues. V gave up 3 bases and J gave up 2 bases, with 13 bases separating them. CDR3 DNA: TGTGCCAGCAGCTTTGTGGCGCGGATACAAGAGACCCAGTACTTC. Translating gives CASSFVARIQETQYF. The entire variable domain, with the rest obtained from reference TRBV11-2 and TRBJ2-5, is as follows: EAGVAQSPRYKIIEKRQSVAFWCNPISGHATLYWYQQILGQGPKLLIQFQNNGVVDDSQLPKDRFSAERLKGVDSTLKIQPAKLEDSAVYLCASSFVARIQETQYFGPGTRLLVL.

Concerning this clonotype: Just one base apart from a much larger clone, this may be a read error. The chain couples TRBV6-6 to TRBJ1-1; 8 positions match TRBD1. CDR3 length: 14 residues. Germline-derived CDR1 and CDR2 are MNHNY and SVGAGI (reference sequence). V gave up 7 bases and J gave up 5 bases; unmatched junction bases: 9. The CDR3 nucleotides are TGTGCCAGCACCCAGCAGGGGGCGGGGACTGAAGCTTTCTTT. Its protein product is CASTQQGAGTEAFF.

V usage is TRBV7-9 and J usage is TRBJ2-1; 11 bases align to TRBD2. The CDR3 is 15 amino acids. Unmatched junction bases numbered 4, after V lost 3 bases and J lost 6 bases. The germline V gene encodes CDR1 SEHNR and CDR2 FQNEAQ (reference sequence). CDR3 in DNA: TGTGCCAGCAGCTTTAGCGGGGGGGCGGCCAATGAGCAGTTCTTC. Amino acids: CASSFSGGAANEQFF.

There are many counts of this clonotype. The rearrangement uses TRBV4-3 and TRBJ2-3; D is unresolved. This CDR3 contains 15 residues. Germline CDR1 reads LGHNA; CDR2 reads YSLEER. V shed 0 bases and J shed 2 bases, with 9 bases lying between them. The CDR3 here is CASSQEGRITDTQYF. The CDR3, as DNA: TGCGCCAGCAGCCAAGAGGGCAGGATCACAGATACGCAGTATTTT.

This clonotype was detected many times. This sequence joins TRBV6-5 and TRBJ1-1; D might be TRBD1 (5 bases). The CDR3 extends over 13 amino acids. V was trimmed by 2 bases and J by 4 bases, leaving 8 bases between them. Germline V gene sequence: CDR1 MNHEY, CDR2 SVGAGI. As DNA, the CDR3 is TGTGCCAGCAGTTACGCAACAGGCACTGAAGCTTTCTTT. Translation: CASSYATGTEAFF.

The J gene is TRBJ2-7, the V gene TRBV13, with D possibly TRBD2 on 6 matching bases. Germline assignment: CDR1 PRHDT and CDR2 FYEKMQ (reference sequence). Trimming left V 0 bases short and J 6 bases short, with 12 bases between. CDR3 length equals 14 residues. The DNA of the CDR3 is TGTGCCAGCAGCTTAGGCCTAATGGGGGGCGAGCAGTACTTC. This encodes CASSLGLMGGEQYF.

This clonotype was detected only a few times. This chain joins TRBV7-9 and TRBJ2-7, with 13 bases fitting TRBD2. V shed 5 bases and J 6 bases; nucleotides not matched to a gene: 7. Germline CDR1 is SEHNR and CDR2 is FQNEAQ (reference sequence). This CDR3 has 15 residues. The CDR3 bases are TGTGCCAGCAGCGACGGACTAGCGGGAGTTAGCGAGCAGTACTTC. It translates to CASSDGLAGVSEQYF.

This clonotype was seen ten or more times. The gene calls are TRBV7-9 and TRBJ2-3, with D possibly matching TRBD2 (6 bases). In germline, CDR1 is SEHNR, CDR2 FQNEAQ (reference sequence). V gave up 5 bases and J gave up 0 bases, with 18 bases separating them. CDR3 length: 17 residues. The CDR3 spells CASSLLVGGSSTDTQYF. In DNA form, the CDR3 reads TGTGCCAGCAGCCTACTAGTGGGAGGCTCGAGCACAGATACGCAGTATTTT.

This clonotype was observed many times. V is TRBV6-1 and J is TRBJ2-7; the match to TRBD2 covers 9 bases. The V gene end was trimmed by 0 bases and the J gene end by 5 bases; junction bases not matched to a gene: 11. Germline V gene lookup returns CDR1 MNHNS and CDR2 SASEGT. There are 17 residues in the CDR3. In nucleotides, the CDR3 is TGTGCCAGCAGTGAAGCCGGGGCTAGCGGGATCGGAGACGAGCAGTACTTC. Its protein product is CASSEAGASGIGDEQYF.

Remarks on this clonotype: A much larger clone lies a single base off, so this may be a read error. The V and J genes are TRBV3-1 and TRBJ2-3; no clear D. The CDR3 consists of 16 residues. From germline, CDR1 is LGHDT and CDR2 YNNKEL (reference sequence). The ends were cut back, 1 base at V and 4 bases at J, with 15 bases in the middle. The CDR3 DNA sequence: TGTGCCAGCAGCCAAGGTGTCGCGCAAAGCTCAGATACGCAGTATTTT. This translates into CASSQGVAQSSDTQYF.

This clonotype was counted only a few times. A read error may explain this, as a much larger clone is one base away. The V and J genes are TRBV2 and TRBJ2-1; perhaps TRBD2 as D (6 bases). The length of the CDR3 is 14 residues. Trimming took off 6 bases at V and 10 bases at J, with 19 bases between the two ends. Germline loops: CDR1 SNHLY, CDR2 FYNNEI. CDR3 DNA: TGTGCCAGCAGACTAGCTCTCAGCGGAGACGAGCAGTTCTTC. Its translation is CASRLALSGDEQFF.

Only a few counts were recorded for this clonotype. This clone may be a read error of a much larger clone one base away. Without the conserved terminal phenylalanine or tryptophan, this CDR3 likely stems from a read error. The V and J genes are TRBV12-3 or TRBV12-4 and TRBJ2-3, with D possibly TRBD1 on 5 matching bases. The CDR3 has 15 amino acids. Trimming shortened V by 4 bases and J by 2 bases, and 13 bases separated the two germline ends. The CDR3 nucleotides read TGTGCCAGCAGTTGGACACGCCGCCTCACAGATACGCAGTATTCT. This codes for CASSWTRRLTDTQYS.

Comments on this clonotype: This may come from a read error, since a much larger clone is one base off. The J gene is TRBJ2-7, the V gene TRBV4-1, with D possibly called TRBD1 or TRBD2 (5 bases each). The V end lost 0 bases, the J end lost 2 bases, and 11 bases lay between the germline ends. The CDR3 covers 15 residues. Germline CDR1 is MGHRA and CDR2 is YSYEKL. The CDR3: CASSQERAGTYEQYF. In nucleotides, the CDR3 is TGCGCCAGCAGCCAAGAGAGGGCAGGGACCTACGAGCAGTACTTC.

This clonotype has ten or more counts. The chain uses TRBV23-1 and TRBJ1-4; D possibly corresponds to TRBD1 (6 bases). TRBV23-1 is an open reading frame whose function is uncertain. V was trimmed by 2 bases and J by 5 bases, leaving 15 bases between them. The CDR3 has 16 residues. CDR3 amino acids: CASSQPNRDTNEKLFF. CDR3 sequence (DNA): TGCGCCAGCAGTCAACCCAACCGGGACACAAATGAAAAACTGTTTTTT.

At least ten counts were recorded for this clonotype. The chain is built from TRBV27 and TRBJ2-5; D unresolved. Germline loops: CDR1 MNHEY, CDR2 SMNVEV (reference sequence). Trimming took off 6 bases at V and 1 base at J, with 12 bases between the two ends. This CDR3 is built from 14 residues. The CDR3 reads CASRDRGAQETQYF. Written as DNA, the CDR3 is TGTGCCAGCAGGGACCGTGGAGCCCAAGAGACCCAGTACTTC.

This clonotype has ten or more counts. Germline is not matched at one junction end, which may reflect a read error. The chain has TRBV7-7 and TRBJ2-5; the D is unclear. The CDR3 length is 15 residues. The germline V gene has CDR1 SSHAT and CDR2 FNYEAQ (reference sequence). The CDR3 is CASSPGPRSQETQYF. CDR3 bases: TGTGCTAGCAGCCCAGGCCCCAGGAGCCAAGAGACCCAGTACTTC.

A few counts support this clonotype. This chain uses TRBV21-1 with TRBJ2-7; the tabulated D call, TRBD1, remains unverified against the DNA. TRBV21-1 is a known pseudogene. CDR3 length equals 13 residues. CDR3: CASTRGTVGEQYF. Written as DNA, the CDR3 is TGTGCCAGCACTCGGGGGACAGTGGGCGAGCAGTACTTC.

Of note for this clonotype: Mismatch with germline at one junction end may stem from a read error. The chain recombines TRBV7-9 with TRBJ2-7, with 11 bases that match TRBD2. Germline V gene data show CDR1 as SEHNR and CDR2 as FQNEAQ (reference sequence). This CDR3 is 18 amino acids long. This CDR3 is CAGSPFPSGGPDPYEQYF. In DNA, the CDR3 is TGTGCCGGCAGCCCCTTCCCTAGCGGGGGGCCAGACCCCTACGAGCAGTACTTC.

Many counts were recorded for this clonotype. The chain is built from TRBV27 and TRBJ2-7, with 7 nucleotides matching TRBD1. Trimming took 5 bases from V and 3 from J; bases not matched to a gene: 13. The CDR3 runs to 16 residues. In germline, CDR1 is MNHEY, CDR2 SMNVEV (reference sequence). Here the CDR3 DNA reads TGTGCCAGCAGTACCCTCCGACAGGGCCAAGGCTACGAGCAGTACTTC. Its protein product is CASSTLRQGQGYEQYF.

In the case of this clonotype: Being one base from a much bigger clone, this may be a read error. This chain uses TRBV4-1 with TRBJ1-3, with a weak D call TRBD1 (6 bases). CDR3 length: 16 residues. Germline CDR1 MGHRA, CDR2 YSYEKL. The germline V and J ends were trimmed by 0 bases and 2 bases, with 11 bases remaining between them. DNA of the CDR3: TGCGCCAGCAGCCAAGATGGGGGCGGGCCTGGAAACACCATATATTTT. Translated, it gives CASSQDGGGPGNTIYF.